This T cell receptor (beta chain) was observed in a study of cytotoxic CD8 clonotypes in ibrutinib-treated CLL. Study-wide context: The patients, about a dozen relapsed/refractory and 15 treatment-naive, included about 18 who were IGHV unmutated. After median 68 months, approximately 14 stayed in remission, about 12 progressed; responses roughly 24 partial, 2 complete.

The germline CDR1 and CDR2 sequences are SEHNR and FQNEAQ (reference sequence). The V end lost 6 bases, the J end lost 5 bases, and 9 bases lay between the germline ends. This CDR3 is 12 amino acids long. Profiling relied on immunoSEQ multiplex PCR, and the TCRdb table lists in-frame clones only, not all of them. Of about 130,000 clones listed, 84% were seen once; the top ten hold less than 4%. Sequenced here: PBMCs, sampled after 24 months of ibrutinib treatment. The V gene is TRBV7-9, the J gene TRBJ2-3; D unresolved. The receptor was derived from a human donor with chronic lymphocytic leukemia. The CDR3 DNA is TGTGCCAGCAGAAGCCAAAGAGATACGCAGTATTTT. This translates into CASRSQRDTQYF.